The 24 T cell receptor beta chains listed next were all sequenced from one sample in a study of CD8 T cells in ankylosing spondylitis. TCRdb fed the 5' RACE reads into MiXCR, producing one record per CDR3 protein. In the table there are 250,000 to 400,000 distinct CDR3 sequences, approximately 10% of which are singletons. The sample consisted of blood, either unsorted or a sorted T cell fraction (not recorded which). The receptors stem from a female donor with ankylosing spondylitis or in good health (not recorded which).

This clonotype was observed at least ten times. The rearrangement links TRBV11-2 to TRBJ2-1; TRBD2 aligns across 7 bases. Germline V gives CDR1 SGHAT, CDR2 FQNNGV. The CDR3 is made up of 15 amino acids. After removal of 5 bases from V and 4 bases from J, the junction contained 8 bases not matched to a gene. CDR3 amino acids: CASSPGASGYNEQFF. DNA of the CDR3: TGTGCCAGCAGCCCCGGGGCTAGCGGATACAATGAGCAGTTCTTC.

The chain uses TRBV5-1 and TRBJ2-5; 9 bases line up with TRBD2. The CDR3 contains 15 residues. Germline V gives CDR1 SGHRS, CDR2 YFSETQ. V was clipped by 7 bases and J by 5 bases; unmatched bases: 12. The CDR3 region has the DNA TGCGCCAGCTTCATCGTAGCGGGAGAGGGGGAGACCCAGTACTTC. It encodes CASFIVAGEGETQYF.

In this sample, this clonotype turned up many times. This chain links TRBV5-6 with TRBJ1-1; the D gene is possibly TRBD1 (6 bases). The V and J ends lost 2 bases and 1 base respectively, with 12 bases between them. CDR1 is SGHDT and CDR2 is YYEEEE in the germline V gene. This CDR3 has 15 residues. The CDR3 reads CASSFRTAGNTEAFF. The CDR3 DNA is TGTGCCAGCAGCTTCAGGACAGCGGGGAACACTGAAGCTTTCTTT.

This clonotype showed up many times. This CDR3 reads CASRLGGTLLGELFF. The CDR3, as DNA: TGTGCCAGCAGGTTGGGGGGCACATTACTCGGGGAGCTGTTTTTT. This chain joins TRBV2 and TRBJ2-2; TRBD1 or TRBD2 may be the D gene (6 bases each). V was clipped by 6 bases and J by 7 bases, with 18 bases between them. This CDR3 contains 15 residues. In germline, CDR1 is SNHLY, CDR2 FYNNEI.

This chain uses TRBV3-1 with TRBJ1-3; D unresolved. Germline assignment: CDR1 LGHDT and CDR2 YNNKEL (reference sequence). The ends were cut back, 5 bases at V and 4 bases at J, with 6 bases in the middle. The CDR3 has 12 residues. The CDR3 DNA is TGTGCCAGCAGCTTACAGGGAAACACCATATATTTT. Translating gives CASSLQGNTIYF.

The gene calls are TRBV5-6 and TRBJ2-2; tentatively, D is TRBD2 (6 bases). V was pared by 2 bases and J by 0 bases, with 11 bases between. The V gene's germline CDR1 is SGHDT and CDR2 YYEEEE. This CDR3 is 16 amino acids long. CDR3 loop: CASSLLGGANTGELFF. The CDR3 region has the DNA TGTGCCAGCAGCTTATTAGGCGGGGCGAACACCGGGGAGCTGTTTTTT.

Only a few counts were recorded for this clonotype. The chain combines TRBV7-6 with TRBJ1-3; unclear D gene. Trimming shortened V by 2 bases and J by 0 bases, and 11 bases separated the two germline ends. Per the germline V gene, CDR1 is SGHVS and CDR2 is FNYEAQ. CDR3 length: 16 residues. Written as DNA, the CDR3 is TGTGCCAGCAGCTTAAGCCAGACAAGCTCTGGAAACACCATATATTTT. This sequence encodes CASSLSQTSSGNTIYF.

In its sample, this clonotype was seen many times. The chain recombines TRBV6-1 with TRBJ2-7; 7 nucleotides align to TRBD1. Losses at the gene ends were 6 bases for V and 9 bases for J; bases not matched to a gene: 14. The CDR3 loop spans 14 amino acids. Germline V CDR1 and CDR2: MNHNS, SASEGT. The CDR3 coding sequence is TGTGCCAGCAGCCCGTTGCCGGGACAGTCGGGGCAGTACTTC. Encoded protein: CASSPLPGQSGQYF.

Many counts were recorded for this clonotype. The chain uses TRBV15 and TRBJ2-1; D is uncertain. The V end lost 1 base, the J end lost 3 bases, and 7 bases lay between the germline ends. CDR3 length equals 14 residues. Germline V CDR1 and CDR2: LNHNV, YYDKDF (reference sequence). The DNA for the CDR3 is TGTGCCACCAGCAGAGTCCCCAGCTACAATGAGCAGTTCTTC. Protein: CATSRVPSYNEQFF.

There are a few counts of this clonotype. The chain joins TRBV3-1 to TRBJ1-6, with D unresolved. CDR3 size: 17 residues. The germline V gene encodes CDR1 LGHDT and CDR2 YNNKEL (reference sequence). Trimming took 1 base from V and 9 from J, leaving 19 bases between them. CDR3 loop: CASSQVDGPAIFSPLHF. Written as DNA, the CDR3 is TGTGCCAGCAGCCAAGTAGACGGCCCCGCGATCTTTTCACCCCTCCACTTT.

This clonotype appeared many times. J is TRBJ1-1 and V is TRBV5-1, with 9 bases aligning to TRBD1. The CDR3 spans 13 residues. Per germline, CDR1 SGHRS and CDR2 YFSETQ. V gave up 4 bases and J gave up 7 bases; unmatched junction bases: 5. The CDR3 spells CASSRRQGGEAFF. In DNA form, the CDR3 reads TGCGCCAGCAGCAGGAGACAGGGGGGTGAAGCTTTCTTT.

This clonotype has ten or more counts. The chain links TRBV20-1 to TRBJ2-3; TRBD2 agrees at 10 bases. The CDR3 is 15 residues long. In germline, CDR1 is DFQATT, CDR2 SNEGSKA (reference sequence). The V gene end was trimmed by 6 bases and the J gene end by 3 bases; junction bases not matched to a gene: 9. The CDR3 spells CSALALAGATDTQYF. The CDR3 DNA follows: TGCAGTGCCCTAGCCCTAGCGGGAGCGACAGATACGCAGTATTTT.

The J gene is TRBJ2-1, the V gene TRBV3-1; D might be TRBD1 or TRBD2, each matching 5 bases. The CDR3 totals 9 residues. V shed 8 bases and J shed 10 bases, with 6 bases lying between them. Looked up from germline, CDR1 is LGHDT and CDR2 is YNNKEL (reference sequence). In DNA, the CDR3 is TGTGCCAGCGGGGACGAGCAGTTCTTC. The encoded protein is CASGDEQFF.

This clonotype has a count of ten or more. The V call is TRBV29-1, the J call TRBJ1-2; perhaps TRBD1 as D (6 bases). V gave up 7 bases and J gave up 6 bases, with 15 bases separating them. Germline CDR1 SQVTM, CDR2 ANQGSEA. The length of the CDR3 is 12 residues. Here the CDR3 reads CSAVDSPNGYTF. The DNA of the CDR3 is TGCAGCGCGGTGGACAGCCCTAATGGCTACACCTTC.

This clonotype came up many times. The chain recombines TRBV11-2 with TRBJ2-7; the match to TRBD1 covers 7 bases. Losses at the gene ends were 1 base for V and 1 base for J; bases not matched to a gene: 13. Germline V gives CDR1 SGHAT, CDR2 FQNNGV. This CDR3 region has 18 residues. The CDR3 loop reads CASSLGGRWDSVSYEQYF. In nucleotides, the CDR3 is TGTGCCAGCAGCTTAGGGGGCCGGTGGGACAGCGTTTCCTACGAGCAGTACTTC.

This clonotype was picked up a small number of times. The V and J genes are TRBV6-2 or TRBV6-3 and TRBJ2-1, with no clear D. Germline assignment: CDR1 MNHEY and CDR2 SVGEGT. Trimming removed 1 base from V and 5 bases from J, with 3 bases in between. This CDR3 region has 12 residues. The CDR3 DNA reads TGTGCCAGCAGTTACTTTCACAATGAGCAGTTCTTC. Translating it yields CASSYFHNEQFF.

This clonotype was counted at least ten times. The V and J genes are TRBV20-1 and TRBJ2-5; D assignment may be TRBD1 or TRBD2 (5 bases each). The germline V gene encodes CDR1 DFQATT and CDR2 SNEGSKA (reference sequence). V was cut by 0 bases and J by 1 base, with 12 bases left in between. The CDR3 runs to 15 residues. The CDR3 DNA reads as TGCAGTGCTAGAGATCTCCGAGGGACCCAAGAGACCCAGTACTTC. It codes for CSARDLRGTQETQYF.

The CDR3 reads CASSPTGSAQYF. CDR3 nucleotides: TGTGCCAGCAGCCCCACAGGGAGTGCGCAGTATTTT. The V call is TRBV12-3 or TRBV12-4, the J call TRBJ2-3, with D possibly TRBD1 on 6 matching bases. V gave up 6 bases and J gave up 10 bases, with 14 bases separating them. CDR3 length: 12 amino acids.

This clonotype showed up many times. This chain uses TRBV7-9 with TRBJ2-1; the match to TRBD2 covers 12 bases. J was trimmed by 1 base and V by 6 bases; bases with no gene match: 4. Germline V gene lookup returns CDR1 SEHNR and CDR2 FQNEAQ (reference sequence). This CDR3 is 16 amino acids long. The CDR3 DNA is TGTGCCAGCAGTCCTAGCGGGAGGGCATCCTACAATGAGCAGTTCTTC. Translation gives CASSPSGRASYNEQFF.

The table lists this clonotype with many counts. The V call is TRBV12-3 or TRBV12-4, the J call TRBJ2-5, with 8 bases aligning to TRBD2. The length of the CDR3 is 15 residues. V trimming: 2 bases; J trimming: 2 bases; junction bases outside the gene matches: 4. CDR3 DNA sequence: TGTGCCAGCAGTTTATCGCGGGGGGTTCAAGAGACCCAGTACTTC. The encoded protein is CASSLSRGVQETQYF.

This clonotype was counted a few times. The chain couples TRBV7-9 to TRBJ2-3; possibly TRBD1 or TRBD2 for D (6 bases each). Per the germline V gene, CDR1 is SEHNR and CDR2 is FQNEAQ (reference sequence). Trimming stripped 7 bases from V and 5 bases from J, with 16 bases between. The CDR3 covers 14 residues. The CDR3: CASIQGGPGDTQYF. The CDR3 region has the DNA TGTGCCAGCATCCAAGGGGGGCCCGGAGATACGCAGTATTTT.

This clonotype was detected ten times or more. This chain uses TRBV20-1 with TRBJ2-7; D is undetermined. CDR1 and CDR2 from the germline V gene are DFQATT and SNEGSKA (reference sequence). There are 12 residues in the CDR3. V shed 1 base and J shed 2 bases, with 6 bases lying between them. The CDR3: CSARALTYEQYF. CDR3 DNA: TGCAGTGCTAGAGCACTTACCTACGAGCAGTACTTC.

This clonotype came up many times. The CDR3 bases are TGTGCCAGCAGTCGAACGACAGGGAACTATGGCTACACCTTC. Translated: CASSRTTGNYGYTF. The rearrangement uses TRBV6-1 and TRBJ1-2, with TRBD1 identical over 7 bases. The germline V gene has CDR1 MNHNS and CDR2 SASEGT. This CDR3 contains 14 residues. V was clipped by 5 bases and J by 2 bases; unmatched bases: 5.

This clonotype came up many times. The chain links TRBV10-3 to TRBJ2-5; D unclear. CDR1 and CDR2 from the germline V gene are ENHRY and SYGVKD. The V end lost 9 bases, the J end lost 1 base, and 6 bases lay between the germline ends. The CDR3 sequence is 11 residues long. The CDR3 region is CAIASQETQYF. CDR3 in DNA: TGTGCCATAGCGAGCCAAGAGACCCAGTACTTC.